Below are 17 T cell receptor beta chains sequenced from a single sample in a study of cytomegalovirus exposure and HLA in healthy donors. This PCR relied on a set of 60 Vbeta primers and 13 Jbeta primers. Here immunoSEQ multiplex PCR was the method, and the copy in TCRdb shows in-frame clones only, minus some. The table for this sample gives about 87,000 clones. The sequenced sample consisted of PBMCs. These receptors originate from a man between 45 and 60 years old in good health and CMV-seropositive.

The chain is built from TRBV7-2 and TRBJ2-1; 9 nucleotides match TRBD2. The trim removed 0 bases at V and 8 bases at J, leaving 8 bases unmatched. Germline loops: CDR1 SGHTA, CDR2 FQGNSA. The CDR3 runs to 16 residues. The CDR3 DNA is TGTGCCAGCAGCTTAGCTGTTTGGGGCGGGAGGGATGAGCAGTTCTTC. This encodes CASSLAVWGGRDEQFF.

The chain joins TRBV2 to TRBJ2-7, with TRBD2 as a possible D gene (5 bases). There are 12 residues in the CDR3. Per germline, CDR1 SNHLY and CDR2 FYNNEI. Trimming took 6 bases from V and 6 from J, leaving 12 bases between them. Here the CDR3 reads CASSATRVEQYV. CDR3 DNA sequence: TGTGCCAGCAGCGCCACTAGGGTCGAGCAGTACGTC.

V usage is TRBV11-2 and J usage is TRBJ2-5, with TRBD1 matching 8 bases. With 6 bases clipped from V and 5 bases from J, the junction kept 5 bases outside the gene matches. Germline-derived CDR1 and CDR2 are SGHAT and FQNNGV. This CDR3 has 13 amino acids. CDR3 sequence: CASSFRQGETQYF. As DNA, the CDR3 is TGTGCCAGCAGTTTCAGACAGGGGGAGACCCAGTACTTC.

The rearrangement uses TRBV4-3 and TRBJ1-3; 10 positions agree with TRBD1. Germline V lookup: CDR1 LGHNA, CDR2 YSLEER. Trimming removed 2 bases from V and 0 bases from J; junction bases left unmatched: 13. The CDR3 contains 20 residues. The CDR3 sequence is CASSQSARDRGHISGNTIYF. The CDR3 DNA follows: TGCGCCAGCAGCCAATCTGCTAGGGACAGGGGTCATATCTCTGGAAACACCATATATTTT.

On this clone itself: An end of the junction does not agree with germline; a read error may underlie this. Other nucleotide sequences from this sample produce the same CDR3. The chain has TRBV27 and TRBJ2-7; 8 nucleotides match TRBD2. Germline V gives CDR1 MNHEY, CDR2 SMNVEV (reference sequence). The CDR3 extends over 15 amino acids. The CDR3 loop reads CASSFGAGESYEQYF. The CDR3 coding sequence is TGTGCCAGCAGTTTTGGAGCGGGAGAGTCCTACGAGCAGTATTTC.

V usage is TRBV21-1 and J usage is TRBJ2-2; the tabulated D call, TRBD2, remains unverified against the DNA. TRBV21-1 is termed a pseudogene. The CDR3 is 17 amino acids. The CDR3 DNA sequence: TGTGCCAGCAGCAAGGCGGGGGGGGGCAAGAACACCGGGGAGCTGTTTTTT. It yields the protein CASSKAGGGKNTGELFF.

The CDR3 region is CASSIDQGLSGANVLTF. DNA for the CDR3: TGTGCCAGTAGTATAGATCAGGGCCTCTCTGGGGCCAACGTCCTGACTTTC. The chain is built from TRBV19 and TRBJ2-6; a weak D match, TRBD1 (5 bases). CDR3 length: 17 amino acids. V was clipped by 0 bases and J by 0 bases, with 9 bases between them. Germline V gene data show CDR1 as LNHDA and CDR2 as SQIVND (reference sequence).

The chain is built from TRBV9 and TRBJ2-7; TRBD2 aligns across 8 bases. Germline values: CDR1 SGDLS, CDR2 YYNGEE. The V and J ends lost 0 bases and 2 bases, in that order; junction bases with no gene match: 4. CDR3 length equals 15 residues. The CDR3 is CASSVDGGRTYEQYF. As DNA, the CDR3 is TGTGCCAGCAGCGTAGACGGCGGGAGGACCTACGAGCAGTACTTC.

This chain uses TRBV9 with TRBJ2-1; 11 nucleotides agree with TRBD2. CDR1 and CDR2 (germline): SGDLS, YYNGEE. Trimming cost V 0 bases and J 5 bases; bases outside gene matches: 4. This CDR3 contains 16 residues. CDR3 sequence (DNA): TGTGCCAGCAGCGTAGTACTAGCGGGAGAGAACAATGAGCAGTTCTTC. Encoded protein: CASSVVLAGENNEQFF. Full variable domain (missing parts from reference TRBV9 and TRBJ2-1): DSGVTQTPKHLITATGQRVTLRCSPRSGDLSVYWYQQSLDQGLQFLIQYYNGEERAKGNILERFSAQQFPDLHSELNLSSLELGDSALYFCASSVVLAGENNEQFFGPGTRLTVL.

J is TRBJ2-1 and V is TRBV11-3; 10 bases are a match to TRBD1. The CDR3 is made up of 13 amino acids. The V and J ends lost 4 bases and 9 bases, in that order; junction bases with no gene match: 3. Germline CDR1 reads SGHNT; CDR2 reads YENEEA. The chain's CDR3 is CASSWTGGGEQFF. The CDR3 DNA sequence: TGTGCCAGCAGCTGGACAGGGGGAGGTGAGCAGTTCTTC.

This chain links TRBV5-1 with TRBJ2-3; D is ambiguous. The V gene lost 2 bases and the J gene lost 8 bases, with 15 bases spanning the gap. CDR3 length equals 14 residues. Germline lookup yields CDR1 SGHRS and CDR2 YFSETQ. This chain's CDR3 is CASSFEDVGFTQYF. The CDR3 DNA reads TGCGCCAGCAGCTTCGAAGATGTCGGGTTTACGCAGTATTTT.

This chain joins TRBV4-3 and TRBJ1-2; D unresolved. CDR3 length: 17 amino acids. The V end was cut by 0 bases, the J end by 4 bases, with 18 bases between. Germline values: CDR1 LGHNA, CDR2 YSLEER. This chain's CDR3 is CASSQDNGYISSYGYTF. The CDR3 nucleotides are TGCGCCAGCAGCCAAGATAACGGGTATATCTCATCCTATGGCTACACCTTC.

The genes are TRBV7-2 and TRBJ1-2; the D is unclear. Germline-derived CDR1 and CDR2 are SGHTA and FQGNSA. V dropped 4 bases and J dropped 2 bases, with 14 bases sitting between them. This CDR3 has 15 residues. The CDR3 is CASSSLLSGNYGYTF. CDR3 DNA: TGTGCCAGCAGCTCTCTGTTGTCGGGGAACTATGGCTACACCTTC. Using reference TRBV7-2 and TRBJ1-2 for the parts outside the CDR3, the full variable domain is GAGVSQSPSNKVTEKGKDVELRCDPISGHTALYWYRQSLGQGLEFLIYFQGNSAPDKSGLPSDRFSAERTGGSVSTLTIQRTQQEDSAVYLCASSSLLSGNYGYTFGSGTRLTVV.

For this clone: Sequence at one end of the junction differs from germline and may be a read error. The chain joins TRBV2 to TRBJ2-7; a possible D gene is TRBD1 (6 bases). Germline V gives CDR1 SNHLY, CDR2 FYNNEI. The CDR3 consists of 12 residues. This CDR3 is CASSGVGANFCF. Written as DNA, the CDR3 is TGTGCCAGCAGTGGTGTGGGGGCTAACTTCTGCTTC. The variable domain in full, completed from reference TRBV2 and TRBJ2-7, reads EPEVTQTPSHQVTQMGQEVILRCVPISNHLYFYWYRQILGQKVEFLVSFYNNEISEKSEIFDDQFSVERPDGSNFTLKIRSTKLEDSAMYFCASSGVGANFCFGPGTRLTVT.

This rearrangement joins TRBV4-3 to TRBJ2-4, with a weak D call TRBD2 (5 bases). This CDR3 region has 14 residues. Germline CDR1 LGHNA, CDR2 YSLEER. V was clipped by 4 bases and J by 7 bases, with 14 bases between them. This chain's CDR3 is CASSRTNERNIQYF. CDR3 DNA sequence: TGCGCCAGCAGCCGTACCAATGAGCGGAACATTCAGTACTTC.

The chain has TRBV9 and TRBJ2-2; a possible D gene is TRBD1 (5 bases). Germline assignment: CDR1 SGDLS and CDR2 YYNGEE. V gave up 3 bases and J gave up 1 base, with 10 bases separating them. The CDR3 has 15 residues. CDR3 in DNA: TGTGCCAGCAGCGAGACAGCGCTGAACACCGGGGAGCTGTTTTTT. It codes for CASSETALNTGELFF. The full variable domain, with the rest looked up from reference TRBV9 and TRBJ2-2, is DSGVTQTPKHLITATGQRVTLRCSPRSGDLSVYWYQQSLDQGLQFLIQYYNGEERAKGNILERFSAQQFPDLHSELNLSSLELGDSALYFCASSETALNTGELFFGEGSRLTVL.

The CDR3 spells CASSQDHHGSETQYF. The CDR3 coding sequence is TGCGCCAGCAGCCAAGATCATCACGGGTCAGAGACCCAGTACTTC. V and J are TRBV4-3 and TRBJ2-5; D remains unclear. Germline loops: CDR1 LGHNA, CDR2 YSLEER. The CDR3 spans 15 residues. The ends were cut back, 0 bases at V and 4 bases at J, with 12 bases in the middle.